This section outlines one T cell receptor beta chain sequence together with its context. Its target is not known. The sample originates from a study of T cell responses to AZD1222 COVID-19 vaccine. The study's findings and limits: Possibly, clonal diversity was underestimated; donors were largely white British and included more females. Unmutated variant regions are reportedly targeted by nearly half of spike-specific TCRs.

V lost 3 bases, J lost 7 bases, and 22 bases lay in between. This CDR3 spans 17 amino acids. Germline V gene data show CDR1 as SGHNT and CDR2 as YENEEA. TCRdb keeps only in-frame clones here, not all; method: immunoSEQ multiplex PCR. The table lists approximately 180,000 clones, roughly nine tenths of them singletons, with approximately 2.5% in the top ten. Sequenced material: peripheral blood, taken on day 0 of AZD1222 vaccination. This sequence originates from an adult in good health. The chain has TRBV11-3 and TRBJ2-1; D is perhaps TRBD1 (6 bases). CDR3 sequence reads: CASSFRGGTQGKNEQFF. DNA of the CDR3: TGTGCCAGCAGCTTTAGGGGTGGGACCCAGGGGAAGAATGAGCAGTTCTTC. The variable domain in full, completed from reference TRBV11-3 and TRBJ2-1, reads EAGVVQSPRYKIIEKKQPVAFWCNPISGHNTLYWYLQNLGQGPELLIRYENEEAVDDSQLPKDRFSAERLKGVDSTLKIQPAELGDSAVYLCASSFRGGTQGKNEQFFGPGTRLTVL.